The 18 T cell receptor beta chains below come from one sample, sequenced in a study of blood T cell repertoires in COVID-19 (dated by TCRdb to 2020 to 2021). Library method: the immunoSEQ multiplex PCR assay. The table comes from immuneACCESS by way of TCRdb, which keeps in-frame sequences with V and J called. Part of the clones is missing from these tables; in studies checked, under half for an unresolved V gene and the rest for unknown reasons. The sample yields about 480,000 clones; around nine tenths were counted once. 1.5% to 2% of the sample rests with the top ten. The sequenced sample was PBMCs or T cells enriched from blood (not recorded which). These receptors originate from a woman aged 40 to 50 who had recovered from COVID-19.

The CDR3 sequence: CATSVQRSGELFF. In nucleotides, the CDR3 is TGTGCCACCAGCGTACAAAGAAGCGGGGAGCTGTTTTTT. The chain couples TRBV15 to TRBJ2-2; D remains ambiguous. The V end lost 5 bases, the J end lost 7 bases, and 11 bases lay between the germline ends. The CDR3 spans 13 residues. Germline V gene sequence: CDR1 LNHNV, CDR2 YYDKDF (reference sequence).

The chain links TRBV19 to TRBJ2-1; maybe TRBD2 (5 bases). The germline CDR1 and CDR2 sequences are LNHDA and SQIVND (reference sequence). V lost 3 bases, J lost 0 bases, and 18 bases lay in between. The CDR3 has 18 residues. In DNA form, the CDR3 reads TGTGCCAGTAGTATTCCCCTCCGGGGTTTAAGCTCCTACAATGAGCAGTTCTTC. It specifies CASSIPLRGLSSYNEQFF.

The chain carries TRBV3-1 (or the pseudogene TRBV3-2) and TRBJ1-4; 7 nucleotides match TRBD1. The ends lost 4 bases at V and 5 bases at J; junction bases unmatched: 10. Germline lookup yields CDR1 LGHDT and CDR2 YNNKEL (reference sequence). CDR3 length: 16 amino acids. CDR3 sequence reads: CASSPFKTGANEKLFF. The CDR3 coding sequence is TGTGCCAGCAGCCCCTTTAAAACAGGGGCGAATGAAAAACTGTTTTTT.

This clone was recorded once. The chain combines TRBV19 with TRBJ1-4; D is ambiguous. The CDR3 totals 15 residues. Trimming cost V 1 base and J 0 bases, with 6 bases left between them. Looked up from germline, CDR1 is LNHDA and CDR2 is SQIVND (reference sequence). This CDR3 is CASSIGQSTNEKLFF. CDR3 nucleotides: TGTGCCAGTAGTATAGGCCAGTCAACTAATGAAAAACTGTTTTTT.

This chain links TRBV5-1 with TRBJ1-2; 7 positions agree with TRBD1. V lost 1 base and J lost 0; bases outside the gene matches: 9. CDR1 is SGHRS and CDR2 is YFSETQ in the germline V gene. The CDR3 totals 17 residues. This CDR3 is CASSLSAGGEANYGYTF. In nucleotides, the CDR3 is TGCGCCAGCAGCTTGTCGGCAGGGGGTGAAGCTAACTATGGCTACACCTTC.

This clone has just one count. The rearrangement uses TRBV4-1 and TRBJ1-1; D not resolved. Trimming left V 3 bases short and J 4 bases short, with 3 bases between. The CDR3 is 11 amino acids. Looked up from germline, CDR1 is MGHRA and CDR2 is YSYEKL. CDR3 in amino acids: CASSQSTEAFF. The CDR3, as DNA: TGCGCCAGCAGCCAGAGCACTGAAGCTTTCTTT.

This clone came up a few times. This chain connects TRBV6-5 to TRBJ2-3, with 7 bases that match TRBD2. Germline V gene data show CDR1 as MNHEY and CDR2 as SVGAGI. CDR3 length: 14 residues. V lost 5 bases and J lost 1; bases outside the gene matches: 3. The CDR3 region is CASSPLAGTDTQYF. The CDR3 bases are TGTGCCAGCAGTCCCCTAGCGGGCACAGATACGCAGTATTTT.

The CDR3: CASSLKGGNIQYF. CDR3 coding DNA: TGTGCCAGCAGCTTGAAGGGAGGGAACATTCAGTACTTC. The chain has TRBV7-2 and TRBJ2-4, with TRBD2 identical over 7 bases. CDR3 size: 13 residues. Germline assignment: CDR1 SGHTA and CDR2 FQGNSA. Trimming at V came to 3 bases and at J to 7 bases, leaving 3 bases not matched to a gene. Complete variable domain (other parts from reference TRBV7-2 and TRBJ2-4): GAGVSQSPSNKVTEKGKDVELRCDPISGHTALYWYRQSLGQGLEFLIYFQGNSAPDKSGLPSDRFSAERTGGSVSTLTIQRTQQEDSAVYLCASSLKGGNIQYFGAGTRLSVL.

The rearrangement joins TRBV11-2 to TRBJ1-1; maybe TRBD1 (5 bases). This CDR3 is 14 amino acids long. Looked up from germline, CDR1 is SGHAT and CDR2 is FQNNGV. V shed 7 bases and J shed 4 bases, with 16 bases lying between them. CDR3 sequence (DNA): TGTGCCAGCACGATCACTGCGGGGACCACTGAAGCTTTCTTT. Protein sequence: CASTITAGTTEAFF.

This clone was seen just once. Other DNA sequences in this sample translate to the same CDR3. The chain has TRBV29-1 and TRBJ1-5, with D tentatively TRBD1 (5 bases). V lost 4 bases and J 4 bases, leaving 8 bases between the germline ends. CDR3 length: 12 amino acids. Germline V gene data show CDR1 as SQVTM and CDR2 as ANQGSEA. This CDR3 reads CSVGGVNQPQHF. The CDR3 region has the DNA TGCAGCGTTGGGGGGGTAAATCAGCCCCAGCATTTT.

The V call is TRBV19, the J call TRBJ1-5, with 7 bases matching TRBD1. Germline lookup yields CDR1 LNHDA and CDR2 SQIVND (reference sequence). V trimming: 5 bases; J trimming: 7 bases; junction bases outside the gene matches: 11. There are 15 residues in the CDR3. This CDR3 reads CASSDTGQVYQPQHF. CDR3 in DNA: TGTGCCAGTAGTGACACCGGACAGGTGTACCAGCCCCAGCATTTT.

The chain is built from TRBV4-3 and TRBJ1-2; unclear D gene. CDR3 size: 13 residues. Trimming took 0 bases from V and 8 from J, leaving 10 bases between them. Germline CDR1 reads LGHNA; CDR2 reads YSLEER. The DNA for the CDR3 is TGCGCCAGCAGCCAAGATGAGAATCGGGGCTACACCTTC. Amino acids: CASSQDENRGYTF.

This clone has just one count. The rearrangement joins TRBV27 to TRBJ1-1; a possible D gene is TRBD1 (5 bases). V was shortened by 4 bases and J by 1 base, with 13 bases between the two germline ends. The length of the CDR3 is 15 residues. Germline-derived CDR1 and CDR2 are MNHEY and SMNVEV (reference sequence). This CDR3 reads CASSSRVEGNTEAFF. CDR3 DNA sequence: TGTGCCAGCAGTTCCAGGGTGGAGGGGAACACTGAAGCTTTCTTT.

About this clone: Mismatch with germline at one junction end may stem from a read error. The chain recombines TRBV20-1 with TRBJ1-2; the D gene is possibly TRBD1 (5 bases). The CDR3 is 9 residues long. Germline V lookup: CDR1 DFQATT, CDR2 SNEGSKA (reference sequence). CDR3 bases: TGCAGTGCTAGAGGGGACTTCGTCTTC. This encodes CSARGDFVF.

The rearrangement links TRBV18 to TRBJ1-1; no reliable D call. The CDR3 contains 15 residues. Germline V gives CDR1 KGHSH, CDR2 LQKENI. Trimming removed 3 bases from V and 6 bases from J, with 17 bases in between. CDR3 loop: CASSPEGRKISEAFF. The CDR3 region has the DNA TGTGCCAGCTCACCCGAGGGTAGGAAAATCTCTGAAGCTTTCTTT. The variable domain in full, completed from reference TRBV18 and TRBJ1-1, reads NAGVMQNPRHLVRRRGQEARLRCSPMKGHSHVYWYRQLPEEGLKFMVYLQKENIIDESGMPKERFSAEFPKEGPSILRIQQVVRGDSAAYFCASSPEGRKISEAFFGQGTRLTVV.

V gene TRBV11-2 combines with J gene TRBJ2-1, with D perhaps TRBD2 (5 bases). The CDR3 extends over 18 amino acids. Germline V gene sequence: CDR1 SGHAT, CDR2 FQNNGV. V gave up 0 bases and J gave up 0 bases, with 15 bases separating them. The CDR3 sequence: CASSLDWTSWSSYNEQFF. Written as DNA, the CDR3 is TGTGCCAGCAGCTTAGATTGGACTTCCTGGAGCTCCTACAATGAGCAGTTCTTC.

The CDR3 nucleotides are TGTGCCAGCAGTCCGCTAGGACTAGCGGGAGACAATGAGCAGTTCTTC. It codes for CASSPLGLAGDNEQFF. The V gene is TRBV27, the J gene TRBJ2-1; TRBD2 matches at 13 bases. There are 16 residues in the CDR3. Germline V gene data show CDR1 as MNHEY and CDR2 as SMNVEV (reference sequence). Germline trimming cut 5 bases from V and 5 bases from J; bases unmatched to any gene: 6.

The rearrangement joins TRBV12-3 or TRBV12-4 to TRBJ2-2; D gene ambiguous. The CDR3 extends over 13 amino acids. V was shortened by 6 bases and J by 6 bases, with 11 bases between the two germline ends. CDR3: CASSRVVAGELFF. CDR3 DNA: TGTGCCAGCAGCCGCGTCGTGGCCGGGGAGCTGTTTTTT.